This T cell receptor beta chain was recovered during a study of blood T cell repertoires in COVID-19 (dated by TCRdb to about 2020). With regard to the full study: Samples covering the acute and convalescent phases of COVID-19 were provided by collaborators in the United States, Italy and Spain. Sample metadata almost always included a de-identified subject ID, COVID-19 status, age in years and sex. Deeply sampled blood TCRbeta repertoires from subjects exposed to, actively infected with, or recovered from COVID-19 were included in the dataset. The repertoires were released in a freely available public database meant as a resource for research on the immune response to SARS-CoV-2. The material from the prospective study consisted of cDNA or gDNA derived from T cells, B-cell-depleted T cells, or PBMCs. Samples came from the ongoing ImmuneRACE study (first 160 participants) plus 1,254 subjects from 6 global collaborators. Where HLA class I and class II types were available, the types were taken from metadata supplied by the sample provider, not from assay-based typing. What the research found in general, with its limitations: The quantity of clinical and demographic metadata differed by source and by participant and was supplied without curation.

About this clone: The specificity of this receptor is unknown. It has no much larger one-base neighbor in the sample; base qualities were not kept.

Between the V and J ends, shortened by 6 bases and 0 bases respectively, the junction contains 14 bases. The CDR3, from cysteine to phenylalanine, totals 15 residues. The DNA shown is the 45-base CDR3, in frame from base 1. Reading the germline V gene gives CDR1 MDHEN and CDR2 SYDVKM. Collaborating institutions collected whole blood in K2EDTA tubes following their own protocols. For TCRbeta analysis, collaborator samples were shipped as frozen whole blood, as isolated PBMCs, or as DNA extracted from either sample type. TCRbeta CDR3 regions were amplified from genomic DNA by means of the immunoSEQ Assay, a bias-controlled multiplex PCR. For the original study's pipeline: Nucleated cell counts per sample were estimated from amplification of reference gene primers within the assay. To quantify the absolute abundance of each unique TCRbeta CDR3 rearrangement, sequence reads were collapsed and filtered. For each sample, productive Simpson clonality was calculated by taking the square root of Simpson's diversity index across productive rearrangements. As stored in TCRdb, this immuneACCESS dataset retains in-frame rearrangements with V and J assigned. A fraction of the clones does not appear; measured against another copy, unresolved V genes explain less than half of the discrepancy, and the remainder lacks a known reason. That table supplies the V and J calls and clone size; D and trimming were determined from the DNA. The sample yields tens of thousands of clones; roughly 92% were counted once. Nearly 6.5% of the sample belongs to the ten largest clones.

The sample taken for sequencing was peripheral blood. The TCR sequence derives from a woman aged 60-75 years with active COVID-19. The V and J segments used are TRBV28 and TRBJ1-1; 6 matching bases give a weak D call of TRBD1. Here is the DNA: TGTGCCAGCAGACTCCAGACAGGACTGAACACTGAAGCTTTCTTT. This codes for CASRLQTGLNTEAFF.